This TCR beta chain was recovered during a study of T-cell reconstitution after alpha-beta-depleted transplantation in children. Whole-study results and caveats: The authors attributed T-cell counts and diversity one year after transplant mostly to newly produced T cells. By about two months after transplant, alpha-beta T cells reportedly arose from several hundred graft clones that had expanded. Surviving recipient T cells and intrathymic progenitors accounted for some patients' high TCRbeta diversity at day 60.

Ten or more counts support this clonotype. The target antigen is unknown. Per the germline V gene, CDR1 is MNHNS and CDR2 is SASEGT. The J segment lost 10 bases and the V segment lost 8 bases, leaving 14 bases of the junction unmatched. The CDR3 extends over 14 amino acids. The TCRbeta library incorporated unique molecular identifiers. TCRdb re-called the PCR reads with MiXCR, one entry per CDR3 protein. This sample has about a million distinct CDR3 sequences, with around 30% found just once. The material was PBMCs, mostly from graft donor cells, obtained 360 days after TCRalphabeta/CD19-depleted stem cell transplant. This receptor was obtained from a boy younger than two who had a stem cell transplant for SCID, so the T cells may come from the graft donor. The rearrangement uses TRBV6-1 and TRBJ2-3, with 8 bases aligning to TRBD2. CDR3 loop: CASSPGGSSVAQYF. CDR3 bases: TGTGCCAGCTCCCCGGGGGGGTCGTCGGTGGCGCAGTATTTT.